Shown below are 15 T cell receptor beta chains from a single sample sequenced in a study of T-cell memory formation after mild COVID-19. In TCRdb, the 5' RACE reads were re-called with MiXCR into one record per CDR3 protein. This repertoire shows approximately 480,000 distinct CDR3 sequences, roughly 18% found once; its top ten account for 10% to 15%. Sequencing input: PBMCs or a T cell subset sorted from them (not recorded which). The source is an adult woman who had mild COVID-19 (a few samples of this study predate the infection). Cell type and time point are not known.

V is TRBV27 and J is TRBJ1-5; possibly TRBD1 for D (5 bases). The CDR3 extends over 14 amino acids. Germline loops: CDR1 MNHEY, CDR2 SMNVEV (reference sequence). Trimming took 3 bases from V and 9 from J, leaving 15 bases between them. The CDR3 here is CASSLRGVVAPQHF. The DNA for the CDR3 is TGTGCCAGCAGTTTGCGAGGGGTTGTTGCGCCCCAGCATTTT.

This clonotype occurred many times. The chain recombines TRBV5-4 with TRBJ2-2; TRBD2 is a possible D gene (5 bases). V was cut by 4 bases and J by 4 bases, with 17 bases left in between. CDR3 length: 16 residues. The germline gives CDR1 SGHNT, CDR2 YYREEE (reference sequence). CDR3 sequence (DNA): TGTGCCAGCAGCGAGGACTCGAATAGACCCACCGGGGAGCTGTTTTTT. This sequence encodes CASSEDSNRPTGELFF. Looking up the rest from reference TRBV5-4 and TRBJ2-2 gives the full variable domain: ETGVTQSPTHLIKTRGQQVTLRCSSQSGHNTVSWYQQALGQGPQFIFQYYREEENGRGNFPPRFSGLQFPNYSSELNVNALELDDSALYLCASSEDSNRPTGELFFGEGSRLTVL.

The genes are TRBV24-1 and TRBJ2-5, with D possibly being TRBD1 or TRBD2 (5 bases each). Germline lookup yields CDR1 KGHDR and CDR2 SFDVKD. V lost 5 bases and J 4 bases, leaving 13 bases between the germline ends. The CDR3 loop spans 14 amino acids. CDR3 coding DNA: TGTGCCACCAGTGTTGGGACGGCGACAGAGACCCAGTACTTC. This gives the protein CATSVGTATETQYF.

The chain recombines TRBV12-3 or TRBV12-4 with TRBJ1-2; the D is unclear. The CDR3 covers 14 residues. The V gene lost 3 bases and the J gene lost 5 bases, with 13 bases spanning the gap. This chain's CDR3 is CASSLGGYRYGYTF. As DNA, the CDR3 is TGTGCCAGCAGTTTGGGAGGTTATCGGTATGGCTACACCTTC.

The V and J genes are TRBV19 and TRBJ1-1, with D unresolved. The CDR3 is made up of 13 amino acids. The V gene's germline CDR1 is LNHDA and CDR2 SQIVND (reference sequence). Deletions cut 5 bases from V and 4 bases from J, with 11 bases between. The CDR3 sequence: CASSGRDGTEAFF. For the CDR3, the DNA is TGTGCCAGTAGTGGGCGGGATGGCACTGAAGCTTTCTTT.

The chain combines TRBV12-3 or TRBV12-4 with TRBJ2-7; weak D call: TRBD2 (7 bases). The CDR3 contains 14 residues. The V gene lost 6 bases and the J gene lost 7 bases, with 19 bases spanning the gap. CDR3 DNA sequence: TGTGCCAGCAGCCTGGGGGCGGGGGATGGGGAGCAGTACTTC. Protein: CASSLGAGDGEQYF.

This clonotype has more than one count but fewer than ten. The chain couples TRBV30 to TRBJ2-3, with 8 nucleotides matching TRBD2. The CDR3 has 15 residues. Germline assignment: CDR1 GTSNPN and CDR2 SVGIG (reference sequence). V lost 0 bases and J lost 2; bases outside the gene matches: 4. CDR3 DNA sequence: TGTGCCTGGAGTGTGTTAGCGGGGACCACAGATACGCAGTATTTT. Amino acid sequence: CAWSVLAGTTDTQYF.

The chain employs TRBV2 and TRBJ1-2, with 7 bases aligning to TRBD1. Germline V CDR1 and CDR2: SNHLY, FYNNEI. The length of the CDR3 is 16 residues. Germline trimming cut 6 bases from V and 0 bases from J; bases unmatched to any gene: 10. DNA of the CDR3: TGTGCCAGCAGACACCGGGACAGCACCTCTAACTATGGCTACACCTTC. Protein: CASRHRDSTSNYGYTF.

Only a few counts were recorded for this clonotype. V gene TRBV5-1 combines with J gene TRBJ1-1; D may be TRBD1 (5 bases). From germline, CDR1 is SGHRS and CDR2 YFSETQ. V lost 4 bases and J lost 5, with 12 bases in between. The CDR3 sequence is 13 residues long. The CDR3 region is CASSHPDRTEAFF. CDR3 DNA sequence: TGCGCCAGCAGCCATCCAGACAGAACTGAAGCTTTCTTT.

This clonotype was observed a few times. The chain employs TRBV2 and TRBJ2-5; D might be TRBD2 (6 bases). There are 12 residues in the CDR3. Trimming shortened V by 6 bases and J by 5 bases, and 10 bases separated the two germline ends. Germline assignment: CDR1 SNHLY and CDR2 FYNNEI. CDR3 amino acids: CASSAGGETQYF. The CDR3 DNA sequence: TGTGCCAGCAGCGCAGGAGGGGAGACCCAGTACTTC.

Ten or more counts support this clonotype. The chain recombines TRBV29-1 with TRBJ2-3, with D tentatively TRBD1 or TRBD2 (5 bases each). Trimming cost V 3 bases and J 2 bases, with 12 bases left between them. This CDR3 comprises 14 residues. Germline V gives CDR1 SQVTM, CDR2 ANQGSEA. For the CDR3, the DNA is TGCAGCGTTGACGTGGGGGATCTCACAGATACGCAGTATTTT. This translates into CSVDVGDLTDTQYF.

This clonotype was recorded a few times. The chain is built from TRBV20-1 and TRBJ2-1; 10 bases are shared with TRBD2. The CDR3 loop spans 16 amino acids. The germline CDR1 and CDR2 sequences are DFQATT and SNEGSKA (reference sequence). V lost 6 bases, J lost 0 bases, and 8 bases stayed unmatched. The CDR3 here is CSAVTSGASSYNEQFF. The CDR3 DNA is TGCAGTGCAGTTACTAGCGGGGCCAGCTCCTACAATGAGCAGTTCTTC.

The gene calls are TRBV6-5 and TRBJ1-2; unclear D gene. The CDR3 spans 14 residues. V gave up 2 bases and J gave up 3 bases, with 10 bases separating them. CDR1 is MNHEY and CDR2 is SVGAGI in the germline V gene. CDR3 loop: CASSYGQEYYGYTF. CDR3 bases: TGTGCCAGCAGTTACGGGCAGGAGTACTATGGCTACACCTTC.

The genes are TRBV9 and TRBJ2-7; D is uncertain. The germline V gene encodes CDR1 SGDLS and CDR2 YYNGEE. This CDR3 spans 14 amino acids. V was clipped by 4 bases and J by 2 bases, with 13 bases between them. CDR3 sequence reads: CASSPEGQTYEQYF. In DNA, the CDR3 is TGTGCCAGCAGCCCCGAAGGGCAGACCTACGAGCAGTACTTC. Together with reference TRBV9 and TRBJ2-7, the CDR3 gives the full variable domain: DSGVTQTPKHLITATGQRVTLRCSPRSGDLSVYWYQQSLDQGLQFLIQYYNGEERAKGNILERFSAQQFPDLHSELNLSSLELGDSALYFCASSPEGQTYEQYFGPGTRLTVT.

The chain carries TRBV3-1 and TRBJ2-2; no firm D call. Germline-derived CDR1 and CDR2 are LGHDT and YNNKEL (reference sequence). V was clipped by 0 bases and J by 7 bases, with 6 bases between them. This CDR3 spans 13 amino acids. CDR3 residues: CASSQEPSGELFF. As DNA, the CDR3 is TGTGCCAGCAGCCAAGAACCCAGCGGGGAGCTGTTTTTT. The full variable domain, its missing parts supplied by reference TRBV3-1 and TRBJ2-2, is DTAVSQTPKYLVTQMGNDKSIKCEQNLGHDTMYWYKQDSKKFLKIMFSYNNKELIINETVPNRFSPKSPDKAHLNLHINSLELGDSAVYFCASSQEPSGELFFGEGSRLTVL.